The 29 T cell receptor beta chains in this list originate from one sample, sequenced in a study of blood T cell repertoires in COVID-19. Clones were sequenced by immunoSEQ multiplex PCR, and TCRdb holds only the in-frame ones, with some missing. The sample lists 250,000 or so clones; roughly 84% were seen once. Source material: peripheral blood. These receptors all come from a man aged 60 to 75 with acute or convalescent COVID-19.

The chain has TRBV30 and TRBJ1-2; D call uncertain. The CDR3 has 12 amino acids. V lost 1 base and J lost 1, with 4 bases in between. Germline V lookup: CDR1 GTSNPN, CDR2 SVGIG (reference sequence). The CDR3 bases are TGTGCCTGGAGTGGACATAACTATGGCTACACCTTC. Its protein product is CAWSGHNYGYTF.

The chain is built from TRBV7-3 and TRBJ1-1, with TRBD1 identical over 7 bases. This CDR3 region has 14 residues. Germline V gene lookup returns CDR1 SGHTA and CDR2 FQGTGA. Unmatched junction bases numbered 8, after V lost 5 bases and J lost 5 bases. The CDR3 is CASSATGEVTEAFF. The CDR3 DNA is TGTGCCAGCAGCGCTACAGGGGAGGTGACTGAAGCTTTCTTT.

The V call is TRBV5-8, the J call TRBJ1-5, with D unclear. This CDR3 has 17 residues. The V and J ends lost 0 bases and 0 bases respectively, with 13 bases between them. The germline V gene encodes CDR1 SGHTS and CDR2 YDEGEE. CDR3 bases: TGTGCCAGCAGCTTGGCCCCCAACAGCCTTAGCAATCAGCCCCAGCATTTT. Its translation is CASSLAPNSLSNQPQHF.

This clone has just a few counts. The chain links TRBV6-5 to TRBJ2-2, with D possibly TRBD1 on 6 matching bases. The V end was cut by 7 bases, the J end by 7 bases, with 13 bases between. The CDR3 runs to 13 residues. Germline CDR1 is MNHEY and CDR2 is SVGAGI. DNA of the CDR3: TGTGCCAGCACCCGGACAGAAGTCGGGGAGCTGTTTTTT. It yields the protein CASTRTEVGELFF.

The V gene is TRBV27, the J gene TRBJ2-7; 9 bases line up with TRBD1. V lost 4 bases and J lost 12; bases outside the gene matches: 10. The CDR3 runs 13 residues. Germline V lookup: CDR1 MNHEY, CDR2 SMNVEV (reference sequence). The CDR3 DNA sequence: TGTGCCAGCAGTTCCTCCGGGACAGGGTTTGGGTACTTC. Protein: CASSSSGTGFGYF.

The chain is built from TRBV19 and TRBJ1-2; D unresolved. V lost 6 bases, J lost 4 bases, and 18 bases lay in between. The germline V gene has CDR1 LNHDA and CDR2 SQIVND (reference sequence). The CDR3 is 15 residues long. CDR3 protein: CASSEYPGGVYGYTF. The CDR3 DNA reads TGTGCCAGTAGCGAATACCCCGGAGGAGTCTATGGCTACACCTTC.

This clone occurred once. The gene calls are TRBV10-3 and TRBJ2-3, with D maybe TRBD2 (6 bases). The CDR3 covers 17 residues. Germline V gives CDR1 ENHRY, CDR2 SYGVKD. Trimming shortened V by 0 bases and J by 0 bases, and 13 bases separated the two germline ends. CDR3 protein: CAISESGWRGSTDTQYF. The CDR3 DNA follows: TGTGCCATCAGTGAGTCAGGTTGGCGGGGCAGCACAGATACGCAGTATTTT.

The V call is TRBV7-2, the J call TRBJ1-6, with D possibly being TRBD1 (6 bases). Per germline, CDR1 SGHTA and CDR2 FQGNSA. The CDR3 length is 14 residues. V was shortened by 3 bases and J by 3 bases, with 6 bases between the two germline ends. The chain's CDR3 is CASSLDSYNSPLHF. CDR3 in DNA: TGTGCCAGCAGCTTGGACAGCTATAATTCACCCCTCCACTTT.

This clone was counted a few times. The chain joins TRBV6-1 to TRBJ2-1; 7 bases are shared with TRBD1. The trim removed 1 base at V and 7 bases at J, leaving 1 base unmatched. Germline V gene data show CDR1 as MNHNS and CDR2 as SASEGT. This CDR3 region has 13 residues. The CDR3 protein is CASSEGDRNEQFF. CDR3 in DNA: TGTGCCAGCAGTGAAGGGGACAGAAATGAGCAGTTCTTC.

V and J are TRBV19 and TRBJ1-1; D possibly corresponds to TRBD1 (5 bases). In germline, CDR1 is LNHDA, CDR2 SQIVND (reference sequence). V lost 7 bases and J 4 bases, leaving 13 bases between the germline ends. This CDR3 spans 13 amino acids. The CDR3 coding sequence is TGTGCCAGTACCCAGGGAATGGGCACTGAAGCTTTCTTT. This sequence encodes CASTQGMGTEAFF.

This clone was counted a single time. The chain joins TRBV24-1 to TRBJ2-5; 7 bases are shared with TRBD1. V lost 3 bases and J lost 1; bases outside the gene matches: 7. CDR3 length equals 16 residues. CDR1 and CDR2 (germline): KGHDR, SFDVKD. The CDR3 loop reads CATSDRDSEPQETQYF. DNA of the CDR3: TGTGCCACCAGTGATAGGGACAGCGAACCCCAAGAGACCCAGTACTTC.

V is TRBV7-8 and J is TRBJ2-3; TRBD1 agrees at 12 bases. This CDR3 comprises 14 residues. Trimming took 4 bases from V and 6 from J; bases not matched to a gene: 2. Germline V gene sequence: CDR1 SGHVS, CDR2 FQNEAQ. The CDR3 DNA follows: TGTGCCAGCAGCTGGGACAGGGGGCGGGATACGCAGTATTTT. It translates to CASSWDRGRDTQYF.

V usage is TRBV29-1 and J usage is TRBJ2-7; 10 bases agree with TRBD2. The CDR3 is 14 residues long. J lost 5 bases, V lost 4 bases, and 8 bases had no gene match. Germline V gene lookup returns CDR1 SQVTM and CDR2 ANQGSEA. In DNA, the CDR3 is TGCAGCGTTGTGCGGCTAGCGGGAGTGGACGAGCAGTACTTC. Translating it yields CSVVRLAGVDEQYF.

CDR3 loop: CASKGEGYEQYF. The DNA for the CDR3 is TGCGCCAGCAAAGGGGAGGGGTACGAGCAGTACTTC. The gene calls are TRBV5-1 and TRBJ2-7, with 7 bases aligning to TRBD2. Trimming at V came to 6 bases and at J to 4 bases, leaving 4 bases not matched to a gene. The CDR3 runs to 12 residues. CDR1 is SGHRS and CDR2 is YFSETQ in the germline V gene.

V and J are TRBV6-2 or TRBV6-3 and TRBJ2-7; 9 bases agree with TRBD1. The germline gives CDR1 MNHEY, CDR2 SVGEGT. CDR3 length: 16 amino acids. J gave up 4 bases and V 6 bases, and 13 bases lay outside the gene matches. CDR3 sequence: CASSHEETGGRYEQYF. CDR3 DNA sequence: TGTGCCAGCAGCCACGAAGAGACAGGGGGAAGGTACGAGCAGTACTTC.

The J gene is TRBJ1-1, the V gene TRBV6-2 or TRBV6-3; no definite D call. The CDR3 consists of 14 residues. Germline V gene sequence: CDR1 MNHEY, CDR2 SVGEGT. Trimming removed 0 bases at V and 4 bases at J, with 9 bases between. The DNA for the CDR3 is TGTGCCAGCAGTTACTCGGTCAGAGGCACTGAAGCTTTCTTT. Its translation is CASSYSVRGTEAFF.

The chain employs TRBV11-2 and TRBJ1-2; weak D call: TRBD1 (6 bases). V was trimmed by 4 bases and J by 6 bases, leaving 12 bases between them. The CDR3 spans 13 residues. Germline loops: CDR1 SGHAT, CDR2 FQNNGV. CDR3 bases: TGTGCCAGCAGCTCGTCCGGGACAAATGGCTACACCTTC. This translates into CASSSSGTNGYTF.

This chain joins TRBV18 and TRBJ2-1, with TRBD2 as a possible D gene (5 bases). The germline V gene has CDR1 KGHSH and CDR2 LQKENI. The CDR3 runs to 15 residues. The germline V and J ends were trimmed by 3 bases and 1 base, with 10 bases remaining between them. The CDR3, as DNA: TGTGCCAGCTCACCCTCCCGGGGATCCTACAATGAGCAGTTCTTC. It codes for CASSPSRGSYNEQFF.

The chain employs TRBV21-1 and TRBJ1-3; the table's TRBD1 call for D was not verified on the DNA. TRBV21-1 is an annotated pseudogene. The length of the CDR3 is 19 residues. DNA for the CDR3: TGTGCCAGCAGCATTCGGGACAGGGGGTTTCCAAGCTCTGGAAACACCATATATTTT. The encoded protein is CASSIRDRGFPSSGNTIYF.

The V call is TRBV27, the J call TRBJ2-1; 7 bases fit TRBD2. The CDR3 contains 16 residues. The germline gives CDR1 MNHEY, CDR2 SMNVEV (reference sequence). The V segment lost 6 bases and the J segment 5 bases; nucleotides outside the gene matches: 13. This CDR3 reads CASRILGTTPNNEQFF. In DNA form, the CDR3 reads TGTGCCAGCAGAATTCTTGGGACTACCCCTAACAATGAGCAGTTCTTC.

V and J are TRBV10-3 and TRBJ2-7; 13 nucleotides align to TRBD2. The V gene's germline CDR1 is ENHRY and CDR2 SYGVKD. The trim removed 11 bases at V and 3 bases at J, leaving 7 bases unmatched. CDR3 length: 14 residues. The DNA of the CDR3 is TGTGCCGCCTCCGGACTAGCGGGAGTCTACGAGCAGTACTTC. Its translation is CAASGLAGVYEQYF.

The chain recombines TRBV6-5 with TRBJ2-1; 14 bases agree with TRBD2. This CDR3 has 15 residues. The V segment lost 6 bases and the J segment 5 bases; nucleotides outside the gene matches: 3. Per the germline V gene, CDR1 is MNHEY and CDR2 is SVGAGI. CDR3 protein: CASSQGLAGDNEQFF. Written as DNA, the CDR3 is TGTGCCAGCAGCCAGGGACTAGCGGGAGACAATGAGCAGTTCTTC.

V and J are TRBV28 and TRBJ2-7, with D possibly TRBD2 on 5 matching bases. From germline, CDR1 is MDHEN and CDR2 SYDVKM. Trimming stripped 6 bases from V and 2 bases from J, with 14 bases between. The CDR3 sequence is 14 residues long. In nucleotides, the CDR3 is TGTGCCAGCAGCCCACTGAGGGAGACCTACGAGCAGTACTTC. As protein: CASSPLRETYEQYF.

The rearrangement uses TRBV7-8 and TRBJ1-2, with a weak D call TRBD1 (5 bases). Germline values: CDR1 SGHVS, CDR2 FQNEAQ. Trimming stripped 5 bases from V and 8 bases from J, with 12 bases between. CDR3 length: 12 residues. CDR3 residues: CASSPTGSGYTF. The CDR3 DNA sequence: TGTGCCAGCAGCCCTACAGGATCCGGCTACACCTTC. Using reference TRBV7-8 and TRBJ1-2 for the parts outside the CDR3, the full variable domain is GAGVSQSPRYKVAKRGQDVALRCDPISGHVSLFWYQQALGQGPEFLTYFQNEAQLDKSGLPSDRFFAERPEGSVSTLKIQRTQQEDSAVYLCASSPTGSGYTFGSGTRLTVV.

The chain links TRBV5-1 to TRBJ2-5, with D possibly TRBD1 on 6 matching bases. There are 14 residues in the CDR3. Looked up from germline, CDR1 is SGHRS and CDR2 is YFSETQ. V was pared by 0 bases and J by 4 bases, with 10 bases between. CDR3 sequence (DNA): TGCGCCAGCAGCTTGGGACAGGCGGGAGAGACCCAGTACTTC. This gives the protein CASSLGQAGETQYF.

CDR3 DNA sequence: TGTGCCAGCAGCCTCGGCCCCACGAGGGAGCAGTACTTC. Protein product: CASSLGPTREQYF. The gene calls are TRBV7-9 and TRBJ2-7; D ambiguous. The ends were cut back, 5 bases at V and 7 bases at J, with 15 bases in the middle. Germline values: CDR1 SEHNR, CDR2 FQNEAQ (reference sequence). The CDR3 covers 13 residues.

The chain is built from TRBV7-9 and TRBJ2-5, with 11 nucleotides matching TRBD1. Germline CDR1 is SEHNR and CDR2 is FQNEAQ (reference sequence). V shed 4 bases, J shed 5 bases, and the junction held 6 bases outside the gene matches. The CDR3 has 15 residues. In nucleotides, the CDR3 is TGTGCCAGCAGCTCTGGACAGGGGGCTGTGGAGACCCAGTACTTC. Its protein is CASSSGQGAVETQYF.

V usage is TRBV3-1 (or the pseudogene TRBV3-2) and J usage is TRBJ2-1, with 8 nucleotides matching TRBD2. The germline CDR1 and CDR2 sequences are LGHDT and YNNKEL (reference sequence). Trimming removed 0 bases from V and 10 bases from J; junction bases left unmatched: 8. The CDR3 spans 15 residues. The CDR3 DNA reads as TGTGCCAGCAGCCAAGAGCGGCCCGGGAGGGGGGAGCAGTTCTTC. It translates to CASSQERPGRGEQFF.

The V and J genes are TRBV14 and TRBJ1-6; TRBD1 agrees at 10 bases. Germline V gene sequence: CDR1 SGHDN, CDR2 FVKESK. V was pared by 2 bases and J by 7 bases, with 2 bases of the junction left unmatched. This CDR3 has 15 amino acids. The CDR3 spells CASSQRTGGNSPLHF. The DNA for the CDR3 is TGTGCCAGCAGCCAACGGACAGGGGGAAATTCACCCCTCCACTTT.